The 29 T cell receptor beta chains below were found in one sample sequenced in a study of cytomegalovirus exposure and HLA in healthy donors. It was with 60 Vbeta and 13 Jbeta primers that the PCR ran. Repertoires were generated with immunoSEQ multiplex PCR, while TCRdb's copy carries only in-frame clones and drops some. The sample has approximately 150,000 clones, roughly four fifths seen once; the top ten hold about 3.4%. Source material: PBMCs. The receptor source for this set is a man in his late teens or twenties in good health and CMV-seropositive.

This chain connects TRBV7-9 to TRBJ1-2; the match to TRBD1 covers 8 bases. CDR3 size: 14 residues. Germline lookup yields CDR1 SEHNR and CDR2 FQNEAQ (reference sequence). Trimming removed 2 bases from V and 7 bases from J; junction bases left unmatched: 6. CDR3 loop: CASSLSATGVGYTF. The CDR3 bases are TGTGCCAGCAGCTTATCCGCGACAGGGGTTGGCTACACCTTC.

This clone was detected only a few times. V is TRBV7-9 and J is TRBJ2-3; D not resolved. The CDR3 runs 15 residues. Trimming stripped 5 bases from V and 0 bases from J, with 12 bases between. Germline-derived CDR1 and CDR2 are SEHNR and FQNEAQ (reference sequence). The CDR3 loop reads CASSRLYTSTDTQYF. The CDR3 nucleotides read TGTGCCAGCAGCCGTCTGTATACTAGCACAGATACGCAGTATTTT.

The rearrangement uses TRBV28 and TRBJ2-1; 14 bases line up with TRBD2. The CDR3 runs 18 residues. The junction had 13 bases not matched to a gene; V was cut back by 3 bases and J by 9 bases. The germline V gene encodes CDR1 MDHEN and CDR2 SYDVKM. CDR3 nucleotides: TGTGCCAGCAGTTTGCGACTAGCGGGAGGGACCCGAGTGAGTGAGCAGTTCTTC. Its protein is CASSLRLAGGTRVSEQFF.

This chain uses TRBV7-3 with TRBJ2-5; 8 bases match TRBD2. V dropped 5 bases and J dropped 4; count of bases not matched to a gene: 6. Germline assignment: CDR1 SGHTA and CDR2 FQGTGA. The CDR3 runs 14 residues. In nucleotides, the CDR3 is TGTGCCAGCAGCAACGGACTAGCAGGAGAGACCCAGTACTTC. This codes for CASSNGLAGETQYF.

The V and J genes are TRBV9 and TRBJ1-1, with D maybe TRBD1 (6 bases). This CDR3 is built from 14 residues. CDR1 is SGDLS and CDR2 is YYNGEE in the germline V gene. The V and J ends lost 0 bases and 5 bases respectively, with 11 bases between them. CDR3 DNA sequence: TGTGCCAGCAGCGTAGACCCCAGGGGTACTGAAGCTTTCTTT. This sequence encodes CASSVDPRGTEAFF. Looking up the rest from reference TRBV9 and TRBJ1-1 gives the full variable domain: DSGVTQTPKHLITATGQRVTLRCSPRSGDLSVYWYQQSLDQGLQFLIQYYNGEERAKGNILERFSAQQFPDLHSELNLSSLELGDSALYFCASSVDPRGTEAFFGQGTRLTVV.

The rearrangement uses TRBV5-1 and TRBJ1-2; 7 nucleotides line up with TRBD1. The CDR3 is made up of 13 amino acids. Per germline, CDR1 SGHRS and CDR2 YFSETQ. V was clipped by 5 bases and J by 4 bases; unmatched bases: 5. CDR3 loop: CASRVTGSYGYTF. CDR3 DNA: TGCGCCAGCAGGGTGACAGGGTCCTATGGCTACACCTTC. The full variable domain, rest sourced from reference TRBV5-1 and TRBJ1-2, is KAGVTQTPRYLIKTRGQQVTLSCSPISGHRSVSWYQQTPGQGLQFLFEYFSETQRNKGNFPGRFSGRQFSNSRSEMNVSTLELGDSALYLCASRVTGSYGYTFGSGTRLTVV.

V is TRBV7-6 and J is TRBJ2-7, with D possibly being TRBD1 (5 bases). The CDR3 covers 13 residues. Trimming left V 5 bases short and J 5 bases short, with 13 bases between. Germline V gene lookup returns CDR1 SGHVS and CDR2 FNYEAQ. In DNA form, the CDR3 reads TGTGCCAGCAGCCTTATCCCCAGGGACGAGCAGTACTTC. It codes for CASSLIPRDEQYF.

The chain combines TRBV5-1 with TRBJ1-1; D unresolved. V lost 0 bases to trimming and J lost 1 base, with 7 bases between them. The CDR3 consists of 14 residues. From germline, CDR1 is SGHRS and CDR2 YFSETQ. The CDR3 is CASSLGPANTEAFF. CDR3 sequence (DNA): TGCGCCAGCAGCTTGGGGCCCGCGAACACTGAAGCTTTCTTT.

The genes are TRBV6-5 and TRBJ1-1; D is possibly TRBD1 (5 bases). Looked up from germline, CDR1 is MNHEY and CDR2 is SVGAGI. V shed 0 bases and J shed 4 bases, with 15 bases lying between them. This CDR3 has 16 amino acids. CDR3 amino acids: CASSYSRMRGGTEAFF. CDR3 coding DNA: TGTGCCAGCAGTTACTCTAGGATGAGGGGAGGCACTGAAGCTTTCTTT.

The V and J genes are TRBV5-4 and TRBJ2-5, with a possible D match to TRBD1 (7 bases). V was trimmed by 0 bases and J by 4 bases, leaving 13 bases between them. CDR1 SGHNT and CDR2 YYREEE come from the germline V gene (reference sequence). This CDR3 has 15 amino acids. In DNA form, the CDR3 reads TGTGCCAGCAGCTTGGGTTCCCAGGGGGGAGAGACCCAGTACTTC. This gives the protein CASSLGSQGGETQYF.

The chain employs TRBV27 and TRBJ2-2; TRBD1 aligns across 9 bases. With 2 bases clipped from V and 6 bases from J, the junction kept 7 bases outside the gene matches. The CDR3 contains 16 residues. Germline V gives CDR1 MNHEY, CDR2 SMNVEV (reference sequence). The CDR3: CASSLRTGVYAGELFF. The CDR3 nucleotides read TGTGCCAGCAGTTTACGGACAGGGGTATACGCCGGGGAGCTGTTTTTT.

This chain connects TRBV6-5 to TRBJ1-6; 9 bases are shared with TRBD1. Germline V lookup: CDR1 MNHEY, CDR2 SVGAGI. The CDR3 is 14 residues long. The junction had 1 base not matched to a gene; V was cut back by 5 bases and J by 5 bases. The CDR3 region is CASSRQGDNSPLHF. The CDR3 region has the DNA TGTGCCAGCAGTCGACAGGGGGATAATTCACCCCTCCACTTT.

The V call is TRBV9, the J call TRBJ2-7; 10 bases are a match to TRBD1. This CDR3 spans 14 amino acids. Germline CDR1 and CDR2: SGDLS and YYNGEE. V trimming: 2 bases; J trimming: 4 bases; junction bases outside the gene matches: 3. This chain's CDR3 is CASSVGQGRYEQYF. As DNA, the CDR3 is TGTGCCAGCAGCGTGGGACAGGGGAGGTACGAGCAGTACTTC. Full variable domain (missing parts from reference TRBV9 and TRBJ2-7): DSGVTQTPKHLITATGQRVTLRCSPRSGDLSVYWYQQSLDQGLQFLIQYYNGEERAKGNILERFSAQQFPDLHSELNLSSLELGDSALYFCASSVGQGRYEQYFGPGTRLTVT.

CDR3 bases: TGTGCCAGCAGCTTTAACGAGGGCTACACCTTC. It yields the protein CASSFNEGYTF. The chain joins TRBV7-9 to TRBJ1-2; D remains ambiguous. With 3 bases removed from V and 8 bases from J, the gap between germline ends came to 7 bases. From germline, CDR1 is SEHNR and CDR2 FQNEAQ (reference sequence). This CDR3 has 11 residues.

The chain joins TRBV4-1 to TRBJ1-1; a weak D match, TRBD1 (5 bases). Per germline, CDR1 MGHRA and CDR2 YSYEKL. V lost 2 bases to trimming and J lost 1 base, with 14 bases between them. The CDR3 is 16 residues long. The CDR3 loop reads CASSQLKGEGNTEAFF. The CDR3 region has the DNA TGCGCCAGCAGCCAACTAAAAGGGGAGGGGAACACTGAAGCTTTCTTT.

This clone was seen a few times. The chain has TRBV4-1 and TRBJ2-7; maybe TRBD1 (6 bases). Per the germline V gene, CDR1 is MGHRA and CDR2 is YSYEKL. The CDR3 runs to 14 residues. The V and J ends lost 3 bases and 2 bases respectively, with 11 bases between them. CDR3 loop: CASSQVTGTYEQYF. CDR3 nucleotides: TGCGCCAGCAGCCAGGTGACAGGTACCTACGAGCAGTACTTC.

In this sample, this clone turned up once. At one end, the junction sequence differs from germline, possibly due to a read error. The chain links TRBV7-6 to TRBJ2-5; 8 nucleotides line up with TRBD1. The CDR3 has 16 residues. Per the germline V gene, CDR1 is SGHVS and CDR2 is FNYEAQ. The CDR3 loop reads CASRLGLAGGMETQYF. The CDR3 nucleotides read TGTGCCAGCAGATTAGGTTTAGCAGGGGGCATGGAGACCCAGTACTTC.

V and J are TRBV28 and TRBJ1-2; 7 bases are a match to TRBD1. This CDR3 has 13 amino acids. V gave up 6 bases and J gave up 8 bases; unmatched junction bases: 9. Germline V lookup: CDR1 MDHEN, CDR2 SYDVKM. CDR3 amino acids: CASSNPGGTGYTF. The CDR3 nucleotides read TGTGCCAGCAGCAACCCAGGGGGAACCGGCTACACCTTC.

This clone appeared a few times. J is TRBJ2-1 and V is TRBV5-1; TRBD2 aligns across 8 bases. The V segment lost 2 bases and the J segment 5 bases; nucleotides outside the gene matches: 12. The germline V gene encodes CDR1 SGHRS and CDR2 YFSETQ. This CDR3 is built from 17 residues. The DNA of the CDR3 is TGCGCCAGCAGCTTTTCCAGGGGACTAGACAACAACAATGAGCAGTTCTTC. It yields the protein CASSFSRGLDNNNEQFF. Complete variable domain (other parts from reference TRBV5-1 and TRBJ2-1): KAGVTQTPRYLIKTRGQQVTLSCSPISGHRSVSWYQQTPGQGLQFLFEYFSETQRNKGNFPGRFSGRQFSNSRSEMNVSTLELGDSALYLCASSFSRGLDNNNEQFFGPGTRLTVL.

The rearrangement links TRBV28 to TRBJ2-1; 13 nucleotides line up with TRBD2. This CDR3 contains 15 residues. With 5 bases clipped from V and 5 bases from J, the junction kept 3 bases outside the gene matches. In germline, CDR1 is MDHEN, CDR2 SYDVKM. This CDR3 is CASSKGTSGDNEQFF. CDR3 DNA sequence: TGTGCCAGCAGTAAAGGGACTAGCGGGGACAATGAGCAGTTCTTC.

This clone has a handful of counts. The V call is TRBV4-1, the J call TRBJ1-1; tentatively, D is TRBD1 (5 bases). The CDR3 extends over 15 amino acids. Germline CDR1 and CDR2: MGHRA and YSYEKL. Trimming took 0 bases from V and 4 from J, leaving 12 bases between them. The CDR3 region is CASSQEGGLGTEAFF. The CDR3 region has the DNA TGCGCCAGCAGCCAAGAGGGGGGGTTGGGCACTGAAGCTTTCTTT.

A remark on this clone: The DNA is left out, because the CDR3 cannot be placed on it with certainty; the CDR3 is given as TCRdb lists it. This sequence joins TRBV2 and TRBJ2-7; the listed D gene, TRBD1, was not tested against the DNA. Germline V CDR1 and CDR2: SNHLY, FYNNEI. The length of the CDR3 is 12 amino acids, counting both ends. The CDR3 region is CATTPSVYEQYF.

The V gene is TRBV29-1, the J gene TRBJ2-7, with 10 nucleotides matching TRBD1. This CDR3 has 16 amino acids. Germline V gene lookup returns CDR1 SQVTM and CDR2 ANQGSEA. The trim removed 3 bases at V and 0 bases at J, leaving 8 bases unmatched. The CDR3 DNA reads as TGCAGCGTTGATTCGCCGACAGGGGGCGGCTCCTACGAGCAGTACTTC. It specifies CSVDSPTGGGSYEQYF.

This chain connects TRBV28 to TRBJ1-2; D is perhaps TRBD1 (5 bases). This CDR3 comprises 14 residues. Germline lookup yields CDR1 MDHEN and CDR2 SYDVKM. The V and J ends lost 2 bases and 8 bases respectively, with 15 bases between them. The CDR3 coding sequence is TGTGCCAGCAGTTTACAGGGTCAGGGTAGAGGCTACACCTTC. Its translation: CASSLQGQGRGYTF.

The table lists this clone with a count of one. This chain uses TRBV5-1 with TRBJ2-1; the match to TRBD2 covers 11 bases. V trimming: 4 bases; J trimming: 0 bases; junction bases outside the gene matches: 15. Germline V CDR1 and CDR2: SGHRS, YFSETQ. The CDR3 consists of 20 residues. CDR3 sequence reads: CASSGYTGTSGYLSYNEQFF. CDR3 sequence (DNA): TGCGCCAGCAGCGGATACACCGGGACTAGCGGCTATCTCTCCTACAATGAGCAGTTCTTC. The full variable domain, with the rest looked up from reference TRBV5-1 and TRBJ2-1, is KAGVTQTPRYLIKTRGQQVTLSCSPISGHRSVSWYQQTPGQGLQFLFEYFSETQRNKGNFPGRFSGRQFSNSRSEMNVSTLELGDSALYLCASSGYTGTSGYLSYNEQFFGPGTRLTVL.

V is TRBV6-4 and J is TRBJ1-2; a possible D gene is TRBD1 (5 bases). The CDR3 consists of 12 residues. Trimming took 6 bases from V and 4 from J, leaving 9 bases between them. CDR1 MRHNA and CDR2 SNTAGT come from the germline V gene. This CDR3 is CASSREGYGYTF. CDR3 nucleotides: TGTGCCAGCAGCAGGGAGGGCTATGGCTACACCTTC.

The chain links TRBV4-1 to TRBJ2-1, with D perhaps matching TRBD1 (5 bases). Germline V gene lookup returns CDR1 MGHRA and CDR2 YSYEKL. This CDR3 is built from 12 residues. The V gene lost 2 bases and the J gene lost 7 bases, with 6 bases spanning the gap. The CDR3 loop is CASSQRGNEQFF. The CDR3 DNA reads TGCGCCAGCAGCCAAAGGGGTAATGAGCAGTTCTTC.

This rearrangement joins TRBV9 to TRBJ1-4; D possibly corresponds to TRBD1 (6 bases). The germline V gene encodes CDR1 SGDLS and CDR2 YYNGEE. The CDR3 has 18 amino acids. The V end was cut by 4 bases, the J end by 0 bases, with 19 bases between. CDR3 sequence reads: CASSRGVGGSATNEKLFF. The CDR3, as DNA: TGTGCCAGCAGCCGGGGGGTAGGGGGATCTGCAACTAATGAAAAACTGTTTTTT. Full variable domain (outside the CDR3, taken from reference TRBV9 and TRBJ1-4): DSGVTQTPKHLITATGQRVTLRCSPRSGDLSVYWYQQSLDQGLQFLIQYYNGEERAKGNILERFSAQQFPDLHSELNLSSLELGDSALYFCASSRGVGGSATNEKLFFGSGTQLSVL.

The CDR3 nucleotides are TGTGCCAGCAGATCGGGACAGGGGGTGAGAGATACGCAGTATTTT. Translated, it gives CASRSGQGVRDTQYF. The chain has TRBV6-4 and TRBJ2-3; the match to TRBD1 covers 11 bases. V lost 6 bases, J lost 5 bases, and 7 bases stayed unmatched. This CDR3 contains 15 residues. CDR1 is MRHNA and CDR2 is SNTAGT in the germline V gene.